The 28 T cell receptor beta chains below all came from one sample that was sequenced in a study of cytomegalovirus exposure and HLA in healthy donors. Assay: immunoSEQ multiplex PCR; the TCRdb copy retains only in-frame clones and omits some. The sample includes fewer than 250,000 clones, 85% to 90% of them seen just once. Sequenced input: PBMCs. Source of these receptors: a man between 18 and 29 years old in good health and CMV-seronegative.

The chain carries TRBV7-9 and TRBJ1-6, with TRBD1 matching over 11 bases. Germline V lookup: CDR1 SEHNR, CDR2 FQNEAQ (reference sequence). The V and J ends lost 5 bases and 7 bases, in that order; junction bases with no gene match: 7. This CDR3 spans 16 amino acids. The CDR3 reads CASSETGTGGNSPLHF. DNA of the CDR3: TGTGCCAGCAGCGAAACCGGGACAGGGGGAAATTCACCCCTCCACTTT.

The gene calls are TRBV4-3 and TRBJ2-7, with TRBD1 matching over 7 bases. This CDR3 is 15 amino acids long. Germline lookup yields CDR1 LGHNA and CDR2 YSLEER. With V trimmed by 0 bases and J by 4 bases, 6 bases remained unmatched. CDR3: CASSQDRGTIYEQYF. In DNA, the CDR3 is TGCGCCAGCAGCCAAGACAGGGGGACAATATACGAGCAGTACTTC.

The V gene is TRBV28, the J gene TRBJ2-1; the D gene is possibly TRBD1 (6 bases). In germline, CDR1 is MDHEN, CDR2 SYDVKM. The CDR3 has 16 amino acids. The V end was cut by 6 bases, the J end by 8 bases, with 23 bases between. The CDR3 loop is CASSRLPGQLRDEQFF. DNA of the CDR3: TGTGCCAGCAGCCGATTGCCGGGACAACTGCGGGATGAGCAGTTCTTC.

The chain carries TRBV28 and TRBJ1-5, with TRBD1 as a possible D gene (5 bases). This CDR3 has 16 residues. Deletions cut 5 bases from V and 0 bases from J, with 14 bases between. In germline, CDR1 is MDHEN, CDR2 SYDVKM. The CDR3 DNA is TGTGCCAGCAGTGGCAGGGCCCGGCTTAGCAATCAGCCCCAGCATTTT. Protein product: CASSGRARLSNQPQHF.

This clone came up once. The chain uses TRBV11-2 and TRBJ2-1; 7 bases match TRBD2. CDR1 and CDR2 (germline): SGHAT, FQNNGV. The junction had 4 bases not matched to a gene; V was cut back by 5 bases and J by 9 bases. The CDR3 runs to 12 residues. CDR3 DNA: TGTGCCAGCAGCCACGAGCGGGGTGAGCAGTTCTTC. Protein: CASSHERGEQFF.

This clone was observed a few times. The chain is built from TRBV28 and TRBJ1-1; no reliable D call. The CDR3 has 14 amino acids. With 3 bases removed from V and 1 base from J, the gap between germline ends came to 9 bases. Looked up from germline, CDR1 is MDHEN and CDR2 is SYDVKM. The CDR3 is CASSFGIANTEAFF. The CDR3 DNA follows: TGTGCCAGCAGTTTTGGCATTGCGAACACTGAAGCTTTCTTT.

V and J are TRBV2 and TRBJ2-1; 8 nucleotides agree with TRBD1. With 11 bases clipped from V and 8 bases from J, the junction kept 14 bases outside the gene matches. Germline V gene data show CDR1 as SNHLY and CDR2 as FYNNEI. The CDR3 sequence is 14 residues long. CDR3 coding DNA: TGTGCCTTGTCAAGGACAGGGCCTTACGATGAGCAGTTCTTC. It codes for CALSRTGPYDEQFF.

V is TRBV19 and J is TRBJ1-6; no reliable D call. Per germline, CDR1 LNHDA and CDR2 SQIVND (reference sequence). This CDR3 contains 14 residues. V lost 5 bases to trimming and J lost 7 bases, with 12 bases between them. DNA for the CDR3: TGTGCCAGTAGTCTCACAACCTCCAATTCACCCCTCCACTTT. Encoded protein: CASSLTTSNSPLHF.

The chain has TRBV29-1 and TRBJ1-1; D is uncertain. The ends were cut back, 3 bases at V and 11 bases at J, with 13 bases in the middle. Germline V lookup: CDR1 SQVTM, CDR2 ANQGSEA. CDR3 length: 11 amino acids. The CDR3 is CSVDSGFEAFF. CDR3 in DNA: TGCAGCGTTGACAGCGGGTTTGAGGCTTTCTTT.

This clone has more than one count but fewer than ten. The chain carries TRBV4-1 and TRBJ1-1; weak D call: TRBD1 (6 bases). Trimming took 0 bases from V and 6 from J, leaving 11 bases between them. The CDR3 runs 14 residues. Germline CDR1 and CDR2: MGHRA and YSYEKL. CDR3 sequence reads: CASSQDPRTAEAFF. CDR3 DNA sequence: TGCGCCAGCAGCCAAGATCCCCGGACAGCTGAAGCTTTCTTT.

In this sample, this clone turned up once. The rearrangement links TRBV28 to TRBJ1-1; D might be TRBD1 (6 bases). The CDR3 totals 14 residues. The germline V and J ends were trimmed by 6 bases and 3 bases, with 14 bases remaining between them. The germline V gene has CDR1 MDHEN and CDR2 SYDVKM. CDR3 sequence: CASRLGAGDTEAFF. The CDR3 DNA reads TGTGCCAGCAGGTTGGGGGCTGGGGACACTGAAGCTTTCTTT.

This chain links TRBV28 with TRBJ1-1; D call uncertain. CDR3 size: 14 residues. The V end was cut by 6 bases, the J end by 0 bases, with 11 bases between. Germline-derived CDR1 and CDR2 are MDHEN and SYDVKM. CDR3 nucleotide sequence: TGTGCCAGCAGGGAGGAGACCATGAACACTGAAGCTTTCTTT. It codes for CASREETMNTEAFF.

In its sample, this clone was seen a few times. The chain recombines TRBV7-6 with TRBJ2-7; D is undetermined. Between the trimmed V and J ends, which lost 0 bases and 4 bases, there was a span of 7 bases. Germline V gene data show CDR1 as SGHVS and CDR2 as FNYEAQ. The CDR3 spans 13 residues. The CDR3: CASSLAHRYEQYF. CDR3 nucleotides: TGTGCCAGCAGCTTAGCCCACCGGTACGAGCAGTACTTC.

This sequence joins TRBV28 and TRBJ2-7, with D maybe TRBD2 (6 bases). This CDR3 contains 14 residues. The germline CDR1 and CDR2 sequences are MDHEN and SYDVKM. Trimming cost V 7 bases and J 2 bases, with 15 bases left between them. The CDR3 loop is CASTDLEGAYEQYF. Here the CDR3 DNA reads TGTGCCAGCACCGACCTGGAGGGCGCCTACGAGCAGTACTTC.

This clone came up once. This sequence joins TRBV4-3 and TRBJ2-5, with D maybe TRBD1 (6 bases). The CDR3 runs 15 residues. With 2 bases removed from V and 4 bases from J, the gap between germline ends came to 14 bases. CDR1 and CDR2 (germline): LGHNA, YSLEER. DNA of the CDR3: TGCGCCAGCAGCCAAACGATACAGGGTAGAGAGACCCAGTACTTC. This sequence encodes CASSQTIQGRETQYF.

This chain joins TRBV27 and TRBJ2-1; 15 positions agree with TRBD2. CDR1 is MNHEY and CDR2 is SMNVEV in the germline V gene (reference sequence). This CDR3 contains 17 residues. V trimming: 4 bases; J trimming: 8 bases; junction bases outside the gene matches: 9. The DNA for the CDR3 is TGTGCCAGCAGTTCCGGACTAGCGGGGGGGCCAATCCATGAGCAGTTCTTC. Protein sequence: CASSSGLAGGPIHEQFF.

V is TRBV7-2 and J is TRBJ1-5, with D possibly matching TRBD1 (5 bases). The germline CDR1 and CDR2 sequences are SGHTA and FQGNSA. The V end was cut by 4 bases, the J end by 4 bases, with 14 bases between. There are 15 residues in the CDR3. This CDR3 reads CASSSPGGVNQPQHF. CDR3 nucleotides: TGTGCCAGCAGCTCCCCCGGGGGGGTAAATCAGCCCCAGCATTTT.

This chain connects TRBV18 to TRBJ2-5, with unresolved D. The germline V gene has CDR1 KGHSH and CDR2 LQKENI. This CDR3 contains 14 residues. V was cut by 0 bases and J by 2 bases, with 7 bases left in between. Here the CDR3 reads CASSPPSPQETQYF. CDR3 DNA sequence: TGTGCCAGCTCACCACCGAGTCCACAAGAGACCCAGTACTTC.

The rearrangement links TRBV7-9 to TRBJ1-2; a possible D gene is TRBD1 (6 bases). The CDR3 spans 14 residues. The germline V and J ends were trimmed by 3 bases and 6 bases, with 14 bases remaining between them. Germline loops: CDR1 SEHNR, CDR2 FQNEAQ (reference sequence). CDR3 DNA: TGTGCCAGCAGCTTGCTCCGGGACATAGATGGCTACACCTTC. This gives the protein CASSLLRDIDGYTF.

The chain links TRBV29-1 to TRBJ1-1; the D is unclear. Trimming removed 3 bases at V and 5 bases at J, with 16 bases between. The CDR3 has 14 amino acids. Looked up from germline, CDR1 is SQVTM and CDR2 is ANQGSEA. DNA of the CDR3: TGCAGCGTTGACGTTTCCGGGGTCCGGACTGAAGCTTTCTTT. Its protein product is CSVDVSGVRTEAFF. The full variable domain, completed using reference TRBV29-1 and TRBJ1-1, is SAVISQKPSRDICQRGTSLTIQCQVDSQVTMMFWYRQQPGQSLTLIATANQGSEATYESGFVIDKFPISRPNLTFSTLTVSNMSPEDSSIYLCSVDVSGVRTEAFFGQGTRLTVV.

J is TRBJ1-1 and V is TRBV7-9; D gene uncertain. The V gene's germline CDR1 is SEHNR and CDR2 FQNEAQ (reference sequence). V lost 1 base and J 0 bases, leaving 12 bases between the germline ends. This CDR3 is built from 16 residues. CDR3 sequence (DNA): TGTGCCAGCAGCTTAGTTCCCGAGGCCTTGAACACTGAAGCTTTCTTT. This gives the protein CASSLVPEALNTEAFF.

The V call is TRBV5-1, the J call TRBJ1-4, with 7 bases identical to TRBD1. Losses at the gene ends were 0 bases for V and 0 bases for J; bases not matched to a gene: 5. The CDR3 has 17 residues. Germline V gene lookup returns CDR1 SGHRS and CDR2 YFSETQ. CDR3 bases: TGCGCCAGCAGCTTGGAGGGGGCCATCGCAACTAATGAAAAACTGTTTTTT. This gives the protein CASSLEGAIATNEKLFF.

The chain has TRBV28 and TRBJ2-5; 15 positions agree with TRBD2. Germline lookup yields CDR1 MDHEN and CDR2 SYDVKM. CDR3 length: 18 amino acids. After removal of 6 bases from V and 2 bases from J, the junction contained 10 bases not matched to a gene. DNA of the CDR3: TGTGCCAGCAGCCCAGGACTAGCGGGAGGGTATAAACAAGAGACCCAGTACTTC. It yields the protein CASSPGLAGGYKQETQYF.

This chain connects TRBV9 to TRBJ2-1, with TRBD2 matching 7 bases. The CDR3 consists of 14 residues. Per the germline V gene, CDR1 is SGDLS and CDR2 is YYNGEE. Trimming at V came to 4 bases and at J to 5 bases, leaving 6 bases not matched to a gene. The CDR3 here is CASSPGLGDNEQFF. Here the CDR3 DNA reads TGTGCCAGCAGCCCCGGACTAGGAGACAATGAGCAGTTCTTC. Combining the CDR3 with reference TRBV9 and TRBJ2-1 gives the whole variable domain DSGVTQTPKHLITATGQRVTLRCSPRSGDLSVYWYQQSLDQGLQFLIQYYNGEERAKGNILERFSAQQFPDLHSELNLSSLELGDSALYFCASSPGLGDNEQFFGPGTRLTVL.

J is TRBJ2-2 and V is TRBV15; possibly TRBD2 for D (5 bases). The CDR3 runs to 14 residues. Germline CDR1 reads LNHNV; CDR2 reads YYDKDF (reference sequence). Trimming removed 11 bases from V and 6 bases from J, with 19 bases in between. The CDR3 bases are TGTGCCTCGTCGAGGGAAAGGTGGGCCGGGGAGCTGTTTTTT. The encoded protein is CASSRERWAGELFF.

The count of this clone is one. J is TRBJ1-3 and V is TRBV28; 8 nucleotides match TRBD1. Per the germline V gene, CDR1 is MDHEN and CDR2 is SYDVKM. CDR3 length: 16 amino acids. The junction had 9 bases not matched to a gene; V was cut back by 4 bases and J by 4 bases. The DNA of the CDR3 is TGTGCCAGCAGTTGGATAGGACAGGGAGCAGGAAACACCATATATTTT. It codes for CASSWIGQGAGNTIYF.

J is TRBJ2-7 and V is TRBV10-1, with D perhaps TRBD2 (5 bases). V was trimmed by 5 bases and J by 3 bases, leaving 11 bases between them. The CDR3 covers 13 residues. Germline V gives CDR1 WNHNN, CDR2 SYGVQD (reference sequence). Written as DNA, the CDR3 is TGCGCCAGCAGTCCCGAGGGATACTACGAGCAGTACTTC. Translating gives CASSPEGYYEQYF.

This clone is a singleton in its sample. The V call is TRBV5-6, the J call TRBJ2-4; perhaps TRBD1 as D (5 bases). Trimming removed 0 bases from V and 4 bases from J, with 11 bases in between. Germline V gene data show CDR1 as SGHDT and CDR2 as YYEEEE. The CDR3 has 15 residues. The CDR3 loop reads CASSLAGYGKNIQYF. As DNA, the CDR3 is TGTGCCAGCAGCTTGGCAGGGTACGGGAAAAACATTCAGTACTTC. Drawing the rest from reference TRBV5-6 and TRBJ2-4, the complete variable domain is DAGVTQSPTHLIKTRGQQVTLRCSPKSGHDTVSWYQQALGQGPQFIFQYYEEEERQRGNFPDRFSGHQFPNYSSELNVNALLLGDSALYLCASSLAGYGKNIQYFGAGTRLSVL.